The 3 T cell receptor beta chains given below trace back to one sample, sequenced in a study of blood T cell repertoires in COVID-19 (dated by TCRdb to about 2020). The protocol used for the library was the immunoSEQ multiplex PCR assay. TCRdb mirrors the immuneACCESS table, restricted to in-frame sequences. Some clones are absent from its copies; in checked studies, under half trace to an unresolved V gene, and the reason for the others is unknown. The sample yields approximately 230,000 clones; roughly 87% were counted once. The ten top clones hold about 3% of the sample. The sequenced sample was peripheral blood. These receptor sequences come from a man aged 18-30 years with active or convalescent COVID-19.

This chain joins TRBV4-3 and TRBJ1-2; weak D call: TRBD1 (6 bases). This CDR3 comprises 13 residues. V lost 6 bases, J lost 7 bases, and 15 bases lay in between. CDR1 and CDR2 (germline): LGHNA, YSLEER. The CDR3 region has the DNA TGCGCCAGCAGTCACGACAGGACAGTTGGCTACACCTTC. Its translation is CASSHDRTVGYTF.

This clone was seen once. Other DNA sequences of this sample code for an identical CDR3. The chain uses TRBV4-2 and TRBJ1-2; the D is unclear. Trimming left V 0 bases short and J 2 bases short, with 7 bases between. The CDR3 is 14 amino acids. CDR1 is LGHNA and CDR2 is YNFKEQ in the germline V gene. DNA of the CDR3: TGTGCCAGCAGCCAAGACCGGGGAAACTATGGCTACACCTTC. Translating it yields CASSQDRGNYGYTF.

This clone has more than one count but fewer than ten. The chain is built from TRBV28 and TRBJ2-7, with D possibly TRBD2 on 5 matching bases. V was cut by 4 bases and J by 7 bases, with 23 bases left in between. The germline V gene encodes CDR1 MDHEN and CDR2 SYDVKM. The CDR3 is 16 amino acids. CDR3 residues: CASSSPGSSGRWEQYF. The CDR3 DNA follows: TGTGCCAGCAGTTCCCCGGGATCTTCTGGCCGATGGGAGCAGTACTTC.